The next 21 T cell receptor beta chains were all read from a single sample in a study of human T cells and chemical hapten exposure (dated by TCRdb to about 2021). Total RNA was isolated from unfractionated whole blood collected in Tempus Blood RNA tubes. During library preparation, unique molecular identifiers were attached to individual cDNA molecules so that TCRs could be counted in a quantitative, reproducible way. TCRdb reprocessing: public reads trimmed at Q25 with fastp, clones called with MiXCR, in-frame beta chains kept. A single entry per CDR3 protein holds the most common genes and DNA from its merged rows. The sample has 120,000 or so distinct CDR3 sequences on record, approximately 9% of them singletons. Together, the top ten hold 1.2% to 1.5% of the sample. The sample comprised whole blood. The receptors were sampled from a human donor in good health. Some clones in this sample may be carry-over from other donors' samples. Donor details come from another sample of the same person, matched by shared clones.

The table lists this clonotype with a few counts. CDR3 in amino acids: CASSYQGFSGANVLTF. The CDR3 coding sequence is TGTGCCAGCAGTTACCAAGGGTTCTCTGGGGCCAACGTCCTGACTTTC. This chain uses TRBV6-2 or TRBV6-3 with TRBJ2-6, with unresolved D. CDR1 is MNHEY, CDR2 SVGEGT, per germline. Trimming removed 2 bases from V and 0 bases from J, with 8 bases in between. The CDR3 loop spans 16 amino acids.

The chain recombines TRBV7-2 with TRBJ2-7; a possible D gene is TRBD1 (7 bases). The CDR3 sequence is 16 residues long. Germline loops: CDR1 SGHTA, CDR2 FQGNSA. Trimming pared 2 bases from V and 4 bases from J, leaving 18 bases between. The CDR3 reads CASSLTLAAGGYEQYF. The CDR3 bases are TGTGCCAGCAGCTTAACGCTTGCGGCAGGGGGGTACGAGCAGTACTTC.

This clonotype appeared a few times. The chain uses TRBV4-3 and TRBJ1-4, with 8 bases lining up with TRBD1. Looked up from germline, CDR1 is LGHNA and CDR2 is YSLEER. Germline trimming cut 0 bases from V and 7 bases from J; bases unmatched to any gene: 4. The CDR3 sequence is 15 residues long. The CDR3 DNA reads TGCGCCAGCAGCCAAGAATCGCAGGGGGCTGAAAAACTGTTTTTT. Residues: CASSQESQGAEKLFF.

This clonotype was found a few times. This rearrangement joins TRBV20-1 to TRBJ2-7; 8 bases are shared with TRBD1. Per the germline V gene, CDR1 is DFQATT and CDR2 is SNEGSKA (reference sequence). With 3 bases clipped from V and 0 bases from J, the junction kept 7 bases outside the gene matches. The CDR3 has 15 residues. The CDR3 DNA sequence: TGCAGTGCTAGGGACCGGGACAGGCCCTCCTACGAGCAGTACTTC. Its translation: CSARDRDRPSYEQYF.

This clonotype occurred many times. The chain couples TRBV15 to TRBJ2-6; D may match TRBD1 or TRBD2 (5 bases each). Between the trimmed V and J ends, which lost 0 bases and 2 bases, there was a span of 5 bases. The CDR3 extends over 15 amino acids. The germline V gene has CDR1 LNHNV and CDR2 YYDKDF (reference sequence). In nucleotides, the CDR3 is TGTGCCACCAGCAGAGAGGGGGCTGGGGCCAACGTCCTGACTTTC. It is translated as CATSREGAGANVLTF.

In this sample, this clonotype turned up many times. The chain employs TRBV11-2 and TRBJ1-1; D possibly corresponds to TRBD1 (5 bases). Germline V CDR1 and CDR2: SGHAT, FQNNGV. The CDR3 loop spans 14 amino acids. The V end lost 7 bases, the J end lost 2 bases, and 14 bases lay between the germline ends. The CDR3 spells CASKPGTSNTEAFF. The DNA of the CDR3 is TGTGCCAGCAAGCCCGGGACCTCAAACACTGAAGCTTTCTTT.

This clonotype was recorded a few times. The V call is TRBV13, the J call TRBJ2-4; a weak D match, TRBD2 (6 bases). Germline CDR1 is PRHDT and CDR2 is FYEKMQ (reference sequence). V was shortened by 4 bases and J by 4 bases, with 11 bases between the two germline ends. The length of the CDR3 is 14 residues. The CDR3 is CASSSGLGKNIQYF. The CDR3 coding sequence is TGTGCCAGCAGCTCGGGACTCGGGAAAAACATTCAGTACTTC.

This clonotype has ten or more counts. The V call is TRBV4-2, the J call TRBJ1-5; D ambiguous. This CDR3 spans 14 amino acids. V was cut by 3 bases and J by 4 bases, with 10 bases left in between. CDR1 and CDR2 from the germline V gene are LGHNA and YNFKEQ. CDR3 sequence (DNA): TGTGCCAGCAGCCATCTTGGTGCTAATCAGCCCCAGCATTTT. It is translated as CASSHLGANQPQHF.

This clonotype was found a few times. Here the CDR3 DNA reads TGCGCCAGCAGCCCGGGACAGGTCTGGAATGAAAAACTGTTTTTT. Its translation is CASSPGQVWNEKLFF. The chain joins TRBV5-1 to TRBJ1-4; 8 bases line up with TRBD1. The CDR3 spans 15 residues. V was pared by 4 bases and J by 5 bases, with 7 bases of the junction left unmatched. In germline, CDR1 is SGHRS, CDR2 YFSETQ.

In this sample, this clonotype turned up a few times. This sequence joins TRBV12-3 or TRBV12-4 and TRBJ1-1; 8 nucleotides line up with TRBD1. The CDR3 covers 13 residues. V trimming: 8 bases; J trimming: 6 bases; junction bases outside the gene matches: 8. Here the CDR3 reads CASSRDRGAEAFF. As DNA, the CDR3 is TGTGCCAGCTCAAGAGACAGGGGCGCTGAAGCTTTCTTT.

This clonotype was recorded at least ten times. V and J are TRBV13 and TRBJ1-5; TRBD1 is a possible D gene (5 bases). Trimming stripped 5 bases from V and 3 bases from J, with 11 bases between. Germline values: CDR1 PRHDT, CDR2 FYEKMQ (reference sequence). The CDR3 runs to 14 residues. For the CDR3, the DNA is TGTGCCAGCAGCCCCCCAGGGAACAATCAGCCCCAGCATTTT. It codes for CASSPPGNNQPQHF. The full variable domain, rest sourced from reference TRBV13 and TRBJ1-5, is AAGVIQSPRHLIKEKRETATLKCYPIPRHDTVYWYQQGPGQDPQFLISFYEKMQSDKGSIPDRFSAQQFSDYHSELNMSSLELGDSALYFCASSPPGNNQPQHFGDGTRLSIL.

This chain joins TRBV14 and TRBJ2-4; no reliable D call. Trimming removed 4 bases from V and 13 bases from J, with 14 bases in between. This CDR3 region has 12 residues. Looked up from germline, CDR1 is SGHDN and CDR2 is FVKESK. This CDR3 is CASSPPGGGQYF. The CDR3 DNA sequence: TGTGCCAGCAGCCCCCCGGGTGGCGGACAGTACTTC.

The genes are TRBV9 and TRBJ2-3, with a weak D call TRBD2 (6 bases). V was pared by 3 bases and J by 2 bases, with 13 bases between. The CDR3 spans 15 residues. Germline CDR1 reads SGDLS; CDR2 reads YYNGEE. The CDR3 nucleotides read TGTGCCAGCAGCGGGGGGGTGGGGCTCACAGATACGCAGTATTTT. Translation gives CASSGGVGLTDTQYF.

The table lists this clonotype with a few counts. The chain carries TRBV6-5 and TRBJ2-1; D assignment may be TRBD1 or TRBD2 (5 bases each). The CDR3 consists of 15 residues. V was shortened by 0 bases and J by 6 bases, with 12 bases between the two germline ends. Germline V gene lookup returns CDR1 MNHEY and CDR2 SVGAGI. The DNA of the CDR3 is TGTGCCAGCAGTTACTCGGGGGTTTCCAGCAATGAGCAGTTCTTC. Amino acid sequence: CASSYSGVSSNEQFF.

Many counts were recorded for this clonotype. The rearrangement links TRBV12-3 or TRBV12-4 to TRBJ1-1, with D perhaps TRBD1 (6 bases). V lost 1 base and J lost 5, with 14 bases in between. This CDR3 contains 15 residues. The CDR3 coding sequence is TGTGCCAGCAGTTTAGATCCGGGGGCCTGGACTGAAGCTTTCTTT. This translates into CASSLDPGAWTEAFF.

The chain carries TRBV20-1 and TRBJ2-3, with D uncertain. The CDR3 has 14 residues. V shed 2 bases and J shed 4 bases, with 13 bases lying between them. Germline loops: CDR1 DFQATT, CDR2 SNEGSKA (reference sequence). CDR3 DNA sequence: TGCAGTGCTAGATCGGCCCTGGTCGCAGATACGCAGTATTTT. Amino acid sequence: CSARSALVADTQYF.

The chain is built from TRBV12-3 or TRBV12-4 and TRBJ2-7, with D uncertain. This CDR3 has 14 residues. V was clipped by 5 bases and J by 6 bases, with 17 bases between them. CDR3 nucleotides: TGTGCCAGCAGTCGGACCGGCAGGACGGTCGAGCAGTACTTC. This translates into CASSRTGRTVEQYF.

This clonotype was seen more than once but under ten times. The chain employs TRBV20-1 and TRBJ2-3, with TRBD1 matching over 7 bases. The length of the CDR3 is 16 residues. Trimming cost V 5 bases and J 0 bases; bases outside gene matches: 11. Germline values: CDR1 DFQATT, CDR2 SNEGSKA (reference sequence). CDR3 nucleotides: TGCAGTGCTGTGGGCCGGGACAGCCCTAGCACAGATACGCAGTATTTT. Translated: CSAVGRDSPSTDTQYF.

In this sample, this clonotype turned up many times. CDR3 coding DNA: TGCAGTGCCAAACTAGCGGGAGGCAATGAGCAGTTCTTC. Translating gives CSAKLAGGNEQFF. The V and J genes are TRBV20-1 and TRBJ2-1; 12 bases are a match to TRBD2. The J segment lost 6 bases and the V segment lost 6 bases, leaving 3 bases of the junction unmatched. This CDR3 has 13 amino acids. The germline gives CDR1 DFQATT, CDR2 SNEGSKA (reference sequence).

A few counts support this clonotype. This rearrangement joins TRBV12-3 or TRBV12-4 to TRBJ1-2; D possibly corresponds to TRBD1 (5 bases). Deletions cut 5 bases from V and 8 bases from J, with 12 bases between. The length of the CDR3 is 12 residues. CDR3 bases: TGTGCCAGCAGTCTCCAGGGTTCCGGCTACACCTTC. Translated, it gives CASSLQGSGYTF.

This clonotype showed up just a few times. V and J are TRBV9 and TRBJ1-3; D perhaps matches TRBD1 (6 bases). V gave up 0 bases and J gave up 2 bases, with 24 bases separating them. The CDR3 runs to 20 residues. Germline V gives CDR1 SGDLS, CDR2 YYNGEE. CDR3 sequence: CASSVATVEGGTLPGNTIYF. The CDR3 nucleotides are TGTGCCAGCAGCGTAGCTACGGTTGAGGGGGGCACGCTCCCTGGAAACACCATATATTTT. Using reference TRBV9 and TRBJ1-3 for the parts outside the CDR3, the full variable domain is DSGVTQTPKHLITATGQRVTLRCSPRSGDLSVYWYQQSLDQGLQFLIQYYNGEERAKGNILERFSAQQFPDLHSELNLSSLELGDSALYFCASSVATVEGGTLPGNTIYFGEGSWLTVV.